Listed here are 18 T cell receptor beta chains from one sample, sequenced in a study of T cell repertoires in cytomegalovirus infection. TCRdb itself ran the reads through MiXCR, one entry per CDR3 protein. The sample includes approximately 700,000 distinct CDR3 sequences, 35% to 45% of them seen just once. The source material was PBMCs. The receptors stem from a human donor in good health (CMV status not recorded). Some clones in this sample may be carry-over from other donors' samples.

This clonotype was found a few times. The chain recombines TRBV7-9 with TRBJ2-1, with TRBD2 identical over 8 bases. Germline trimming cut 2 bases from V and 15 bases from J; bases unmatched to any gene: 24. The germline V gene has CDR1 SEHNR and CDR2 FQNEAQ (reference sequence). The CDR3 is made up of 18 amino acids. CDR3 sequence reads: CASSLRTGGASLDEELFF. In DNA, the CDR3 is TGTGCCAGCAGCTTACGGACGGGGGGGGCAAGCCTCGACGAAGAGTTGTTCTTC.

The chain couples TRBV18 to TRBJ2-3; D unclear. The CDR3 contains 14 residues. CDR1 is KGHSH and CDR2 is LQKENI in the germline V gene. The V and J ends lost 1 base and 2 bases respectively, with 7 bases between them. CDR3 coding DNA: TGTGCCAGCTCACCACTTCCAGCCACAGATACGCAGTATTTT. This translates into CASSPLPATDTQYF.

The chain employs TRBV3-1 and TRBJ1-2; TRBD1 aligns across 8 bases. Germline values: CDR1 LGHDT, CDR2 YNNKEL (reference sequence). The CDR3 spans 14 residues. J gave up 2 bases and V 5 bases, and 4 bases lay outside the gene matches. CDR3 loop: CASSADRGNYGYTF. Here the CDR3 DNA reads TGTGCCAGCAGCGCCGACAGGGGAAACTATGGCTACACCTTC.

The gene calls are TRBV20-1 and TRBJ1-1, with D perhaps matching TRBD1 (6 bases). The V end was cut by 0 bases, the J end by 3 bases, with 8 bases between. CDR3 length: 13 residues. CDR1 is DFQATT, CDR2 SNEGSKA, per germline (reference sequence). The CDR3 bases are TGCAGTGCTAGAGATGAGGGGGACACTGAAGCTTTCTTT. Translation gives CSARDEGDTEAFF.

This clonotype was observed a few times. The chain uses TRBV19 and TRBJ2-7; TRBD1 aligns across 11 bases. V dropped 4 bases and J dropped 4; count of bases not matched to a gene: 6. The germline V gene encodes CDR1 LNHDA and CDR2 SQIVND (reference sequence). The CDR3 has 15 residues. The CDR3 region has the DNA TGTGCCAGTAGTAAGCTGGGACAGGGGGGATACGAGCAGTACTTC. This encodes CASSKLGQGGYEQYF.

This clonotype came up a few times. The chain combines TRBV6-4 with TRBJ1-2, with TRBD1 matching 8 bases. The J segment lost 3 bases and the V segment lost 5 bases, leaving 14 bases of the junction unmatched. Germline assignment: CDR1 MRHNA and CDR2 SNTAGT. The CDR3 is 17 amino acids. This CDR3 reads CASSPIGQGSLHYGYTF. In nucleotides, the CDR3 is TGTGCCAGCAGTCCAATCGGACAGGGAAGTTTGCACTATGGCTACACCTTC.

In this sample, this clonotype turned up a few times. The genes are TRBV27 and TRBJ1-2; perhaps TRBD1 as D (6 bases). CDR1 and CDR2 (germline): MNHEY, SMNVEV (reference sequence). V was pared by 8 bases and J by 4 bases, with 17 bases between. The CDR3 runs to 14 residues. The CDR3 region has the DNA TGTGCCAGCCGGATTGGGGGCGCCGCCTATGGCTACACCTTC. Amino acids: CASRIGGAAYGYTF.

As for this clonotype: The junction departs from germline at one end; a sequencing error may be responsible. This rearrangement joins TRBV27 to TRBJ1-6, with D hard to call. CDR3 length: 16 residues. Per the germline V gene, CDR1 is MNHEY and CDR2 is SMNVEV (reference sequence). For the CDR3, the DNA is TGTTCCAGCAGTTTATCCAACCGGGCCCCTAATTCACCCCTCCACTTT. Its translation is CSSSLSNRAPNSPLHF.

The V call is TRBV12-3 or TRBV12-4, the J call TRBJ2-5; 8 positions match TRBD1. Germline trimming cut 6 bases from V and 5 bases from J; bases unmatched to any gene: 8. This CDR3 comprises 14 residues. The CDR3 reads CASSPTGDAETQYF. CDR3 coding DNA: TGTGCCAGCAGCCCGACAGGGGACGCGGAGACCCAGTACTTC.

The sample holds many counts of this clonotype. The chain links TRBV7-8 to TRBJ2-2, with 11 positions matching TRBD2. Trimming took 4 bases from V and 5 from J; bases not matched to a gene: 3. Germline loops: CDR1 SGHVS, CDR2 FQNEAQ. This CDR3 has 15 residues. CDR3 sequence: CASSSTSGTTGELFF. DNA of the CDR3: TGTGCCAGCAGCTCGACTAGCGGGACAACCGGGGAGCTGTTTTTT.

V and J are TRBV14 and TRBJ1-4; no clear D. The V and J ends lost 4 bases and 2 bases respectively, with 11 bases between them. Germline V gene data show CDR1 as SGHDN and CDR2 as FVKESK. The CDR3 contains 15 residues. The CDR3 is CASSPRGQTNEKLFF. DNA of the CDR3: TGTGCCAGCAGCCCCCGTGGGCAGACTAATGAAAAACTGTTTTTT.

J is TRBJ1-2 and V is TRBV19; possible D gene TRBD1, 5 bases. Germline CDR1 reads LNHDA; CDR2 reads SQIVND (reference sequence). This CDR3 region has 13 residues. V dropped 10 bases and J dropped 7 bases, with 19 bases sitting between them. The CDR3 nucleotides are TGTGCCATTGCTGGGGGAAGGAGCGGTGGCTACACCTTC. Residues: CAIAGGRSGGYTF. The whole variable domain, filled in from reference TRBV19 and TRBJ1-2, reads DGGITQSPKYLFRKEGQNVTLSCEQNLNHDAMYWYRQDPGQGLRLIYYSQIVNDFQKGDIAEGYSVSREKKESFPLTVTSAQKNPTAFYLCAIAGGRSGGYTFGSGTRLTVV.

The J gene is TRBJ2-1, the V gene TRBV24-1, with 7 bases that match TRBD1. V shed 6 bases and J 6 bases; nucleotides not matched to a gene: 10. Germline values: CDR1 KGHDR, CDR2 SFDVKD. The CDR3 is 15 residues long. Written as DNA, the CDR3 is TGTGCCACCAGTCCCGGGGACAGACAGTCCAATGAGCAGTTCTTC. This gives the protein CATSPGDRQSNEQFF.

V is TRBV6-2 or TRBV6-3 and J is TRBJ1-4; D not certain. This CDR3 region has 14 residues. The germline V gene has CDR1 MNHEY and CDR2 SVGEGT. Trimming took 3 bases from V and 10 from J, leaving 15 bases between them. CDR3 sequence (DNA): TGTGCCAGCAGTTATCGGCAGTTTGTAGTAAAACTGTTTTTT. As protein: CASSYRQFVVKLFF.

In its sample, this clonotype was seen a few times. This chain connects TRBV6-6 to TRBJ1-1, with 7 bases matching TRBD1. Germline values: CDR1 MNHNY, CDR2 SVGAGI (reference sequence). The CDR3 has 17 amino acids. Trimming cost V 0 bases and J 1 base; bases outside gene matches: 8. This chain's CDR3 is CASSYSTGRGPNTEAFF. In nucleotides, the CDR3 is TGTGCCAGCAGTTACTCGACAGGGAGGGGGCCGAACACTGAAGCTTTCTTT.

This clonotype was recorded a few times. The J gene is TRBJ2-7, the V gene TRBV28; 10 nucleotides align to TRBD1. The CDR3 is 14 amino acids. J gave up 5 bases and V 8 bases, and 9 bases lay outside the gene matches. Germline V gene lookup returns CDR1 MDHEN and CDR2 SYDVKM. The CDR3 region is CASYSPGQGNEQYF. CDR3 coding DNA: TGTGCCAGCTACTCTCCGGGACAGGGGAACGAGCAGTACTTC. The whole variable domain, filled in from reference TRBV28 and TRBJ2-7, reads DVKVTQSSRYLVKRTGEKVFLECVQDMDHENMFWYRQDPGLGLRLIYFSYDVKMKEKGDIPEGYSVSREKKERFSLILESASTNQTSMYLCASYSPGQGNEQYFGPGTRLTVT.

This clonotype was observed a few times. Sequence at one end of the junction differs from germline and may be a read error. This chain uses TRBV3-1 with TRBJ2-1, with D uncertain. Per germline, CDR1 LGHDT and CDR2 YNNKEL (reference sequence). The CDR3 has 13 amino acids. As DNA, the CDR3 is TGTGCCAGCAACCAAAACACCTACAATGAGCAGTTCTTC. As protein: CASNQNTYNEQFF.

This clonotype came up many times. The V call is TRBV7-2, the J call TRBJ2-7; 8 positions agree with TRBD1. Germline CDR1 SGHTA, CDR2 FQGNSA. V dropped 1 base and J dropped 4; count of bases not matched to a gene: 3. CDR3 size: 14 residues. The CDR3 region is CASSLGGTGYEQYF. CDR3 in DNA: TGTGCCAGCAGCTTAGGTGGGACAGGATACGAGCAGTACTTC.